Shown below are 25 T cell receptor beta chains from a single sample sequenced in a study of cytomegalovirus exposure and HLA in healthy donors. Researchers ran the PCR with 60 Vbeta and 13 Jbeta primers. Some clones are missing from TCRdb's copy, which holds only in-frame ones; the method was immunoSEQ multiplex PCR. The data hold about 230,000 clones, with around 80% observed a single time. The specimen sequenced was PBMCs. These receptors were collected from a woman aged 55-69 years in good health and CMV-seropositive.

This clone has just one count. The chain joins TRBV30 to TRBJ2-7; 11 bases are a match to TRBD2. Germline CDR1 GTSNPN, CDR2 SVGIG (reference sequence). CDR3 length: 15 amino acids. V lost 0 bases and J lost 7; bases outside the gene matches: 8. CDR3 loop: CAWSVGTSGFPEQYF. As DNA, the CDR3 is TGTGCCTGGAGTGTAGGGACTAGCGGTTTCCCAGAGCAGTACTTC.

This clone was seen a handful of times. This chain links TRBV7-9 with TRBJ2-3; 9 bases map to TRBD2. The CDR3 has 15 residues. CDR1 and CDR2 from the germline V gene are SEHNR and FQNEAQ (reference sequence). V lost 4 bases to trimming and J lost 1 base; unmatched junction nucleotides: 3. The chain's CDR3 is CASSWLAGRTDTQYF. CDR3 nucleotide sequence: TGTGCCAGCAGCTGGCTAGCGGGGCGCACAGATACGCAGTATTTT.

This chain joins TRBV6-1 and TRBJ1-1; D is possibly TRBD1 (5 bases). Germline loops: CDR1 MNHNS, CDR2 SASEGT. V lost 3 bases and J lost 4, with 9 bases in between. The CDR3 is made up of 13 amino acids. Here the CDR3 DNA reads TGTGCCAGCAGTGAGGGGGGTAGCACTGAAGCTTTCTTT. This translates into CASSEGGSTEAFF.

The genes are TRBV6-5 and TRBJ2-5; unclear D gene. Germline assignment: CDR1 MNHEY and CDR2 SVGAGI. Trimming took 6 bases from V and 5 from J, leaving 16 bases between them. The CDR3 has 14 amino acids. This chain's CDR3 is CASSSGSPMETQYF. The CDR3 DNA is TGTGCCAGCAGCTCGGGTTCCCCGATGGAGACCCAGTACTTC.

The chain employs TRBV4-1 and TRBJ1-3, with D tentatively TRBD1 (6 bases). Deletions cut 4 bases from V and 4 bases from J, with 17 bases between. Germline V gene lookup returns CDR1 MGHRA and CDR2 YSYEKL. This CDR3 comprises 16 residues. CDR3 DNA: TGCGCCAGCAGCCCCGCCGGGGGGGCGAGGGGAAACACCATATATTTT. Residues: CASSPAGGARGNTIYF.

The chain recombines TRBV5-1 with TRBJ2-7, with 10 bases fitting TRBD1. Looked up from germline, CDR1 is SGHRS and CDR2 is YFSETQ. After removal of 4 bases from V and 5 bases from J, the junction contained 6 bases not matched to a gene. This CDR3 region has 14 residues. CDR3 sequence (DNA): TGCGCCAGCAGCCAGGGACAGGGGTGGAACGAGCAGTACTTC. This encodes CASSQGQGWNEQYF.

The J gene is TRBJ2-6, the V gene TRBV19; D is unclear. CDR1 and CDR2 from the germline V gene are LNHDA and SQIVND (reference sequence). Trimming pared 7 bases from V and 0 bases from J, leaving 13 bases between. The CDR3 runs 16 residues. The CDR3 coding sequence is TGTGCCAGTACCCAGGTCCCTCTCTCTGGGGCCAACGTCCTGACTTTC. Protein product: CASTQVPLSGANVLTF.

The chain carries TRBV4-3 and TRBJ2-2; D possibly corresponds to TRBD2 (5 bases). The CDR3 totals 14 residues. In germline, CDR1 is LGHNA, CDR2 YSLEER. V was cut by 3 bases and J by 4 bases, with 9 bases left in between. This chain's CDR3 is CASSQGEGTGELFF. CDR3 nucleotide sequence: TGCGCCAGCAGCCAGGGAGAAGGCACCGGGGAGCTGTTTTTT.

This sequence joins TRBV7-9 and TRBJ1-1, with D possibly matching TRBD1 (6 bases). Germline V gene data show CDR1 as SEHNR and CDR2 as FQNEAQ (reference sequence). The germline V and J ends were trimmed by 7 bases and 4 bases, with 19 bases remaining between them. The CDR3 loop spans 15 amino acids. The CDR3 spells CASMNRVGYGTEAFF. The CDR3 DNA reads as TGTGCCAGCATGAACAGGGTTGGGTACGGCACTGAAGCTTTCTTT.

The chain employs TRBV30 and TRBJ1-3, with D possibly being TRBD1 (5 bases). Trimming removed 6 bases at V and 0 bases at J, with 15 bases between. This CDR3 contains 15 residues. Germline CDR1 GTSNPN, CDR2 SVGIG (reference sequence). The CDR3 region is CACWTLMFSGNTIYF. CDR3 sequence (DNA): TGTGCCTGTTGGACACTTATGTTCTCTGGAAACACCATATATTTT. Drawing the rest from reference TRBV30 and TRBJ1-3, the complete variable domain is SQTIHQWPATLVQPVGSPLSLECTVEGTSNPNLYWYRQAAGRGLQLLFYSVGIGQISSEVPQNLSASRPQDRQFILSSKKLLLSDSGFYLCACWTLMFSGNTIYFGEGSWLTVV.

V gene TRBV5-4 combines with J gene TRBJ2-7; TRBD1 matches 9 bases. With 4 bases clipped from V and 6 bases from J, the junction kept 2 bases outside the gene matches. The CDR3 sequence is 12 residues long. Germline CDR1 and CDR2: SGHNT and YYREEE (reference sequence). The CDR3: CASSRDRAEQYF. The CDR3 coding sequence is TGTGCCAGCAGCCGGGACAGGGCCGAGCAGTACTTC.

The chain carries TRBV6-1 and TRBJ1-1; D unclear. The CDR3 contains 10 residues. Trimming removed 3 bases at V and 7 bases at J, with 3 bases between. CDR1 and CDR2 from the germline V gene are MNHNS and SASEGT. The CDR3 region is CASSDLEAFF. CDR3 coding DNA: TGTGCCAGCAGTGACCTTGAAGCTTTCTTT.

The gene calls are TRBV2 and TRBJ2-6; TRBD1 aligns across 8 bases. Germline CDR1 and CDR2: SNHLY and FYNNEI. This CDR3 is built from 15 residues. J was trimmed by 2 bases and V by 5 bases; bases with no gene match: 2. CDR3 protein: CASSLDRAGANVLTF. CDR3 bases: TGTGCCAGCAGTCTGGACAGGGCTGGGGCCAACGTCCTGACTTTC.

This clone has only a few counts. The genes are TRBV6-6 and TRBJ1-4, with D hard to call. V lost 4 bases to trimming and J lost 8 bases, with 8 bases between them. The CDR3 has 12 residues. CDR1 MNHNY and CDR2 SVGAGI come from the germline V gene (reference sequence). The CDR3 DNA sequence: TGTGCCAGCAGTTCCAGCGAGGAAAAACTGTTTTTT. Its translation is CASSSSEEKLFF.

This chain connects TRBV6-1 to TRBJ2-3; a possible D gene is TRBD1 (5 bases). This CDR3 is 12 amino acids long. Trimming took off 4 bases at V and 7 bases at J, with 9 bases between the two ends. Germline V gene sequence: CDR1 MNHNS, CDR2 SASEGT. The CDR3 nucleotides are TGTGCCAGCAGTGCCAGGGTGAATACGCAGTATTTT. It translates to CASSARVNTQYF.

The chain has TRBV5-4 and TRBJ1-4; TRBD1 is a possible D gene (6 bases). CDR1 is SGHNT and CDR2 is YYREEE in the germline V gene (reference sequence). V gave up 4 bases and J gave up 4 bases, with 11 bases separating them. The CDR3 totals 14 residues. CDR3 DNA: TGTGCCAGCAGCAAAACAGGGAGTAATGAAAAACTGTTTTTT. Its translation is CASSKTGSNEKLFF.

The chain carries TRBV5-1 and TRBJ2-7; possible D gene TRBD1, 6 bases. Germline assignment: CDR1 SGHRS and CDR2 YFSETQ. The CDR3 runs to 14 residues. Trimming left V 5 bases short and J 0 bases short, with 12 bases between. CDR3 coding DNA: TGCGCCAGCAGACGCGACAGGAGCTCCTACGAGCAGTACTTC. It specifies CASRRDRSSYEQYF.

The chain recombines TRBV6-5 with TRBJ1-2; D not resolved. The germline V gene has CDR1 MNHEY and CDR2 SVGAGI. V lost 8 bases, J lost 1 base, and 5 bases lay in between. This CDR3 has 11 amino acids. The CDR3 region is CASYFNYGYTF. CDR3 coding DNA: TGTGCCAGCTATTTTAACTATGGCTACACCTTC.

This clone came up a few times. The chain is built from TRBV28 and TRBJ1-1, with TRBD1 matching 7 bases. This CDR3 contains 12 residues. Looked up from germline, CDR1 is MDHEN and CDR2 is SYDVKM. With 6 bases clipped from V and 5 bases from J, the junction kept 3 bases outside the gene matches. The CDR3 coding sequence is TGTGCCAGCAGGCAGACAGGGACTGAAGCTTTCTTT. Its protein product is CASRQTGTEAFF.

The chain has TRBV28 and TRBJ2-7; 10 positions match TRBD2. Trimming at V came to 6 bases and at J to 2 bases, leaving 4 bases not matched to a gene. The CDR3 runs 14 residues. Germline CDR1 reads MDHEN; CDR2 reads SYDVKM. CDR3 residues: CASSTSGATYEQYF. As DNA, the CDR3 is TGTGCCAGCAGCACTAGCGGGGCTACCTACGAGCAGTACTTC. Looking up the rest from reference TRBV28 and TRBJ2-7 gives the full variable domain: DVKVTQSSRYLVKRTGEKVFLECVQDMDHENMFWYRQDPGLGLRLIYFSYDVKMKEKGDIPEGYSVSREKKERFSLILESASTNQTSMYLCASSTSGATYEQYFGPGTRLTVT.

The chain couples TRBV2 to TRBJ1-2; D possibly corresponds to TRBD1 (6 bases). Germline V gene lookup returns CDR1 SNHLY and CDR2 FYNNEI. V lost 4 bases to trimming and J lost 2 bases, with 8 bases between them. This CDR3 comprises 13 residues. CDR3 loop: CASSVRGNYGYTF. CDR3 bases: TGTGCCAGCAGTGTGAGGGGGAACTATGGCTACACCTTC. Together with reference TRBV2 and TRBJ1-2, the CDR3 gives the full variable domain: EPEVTQTPSHQVTQMGQEVILRCVPISNHLYFYWYRQILGQKVEFLVSFYNNEISEKSEIFDDQFSVERPDGSNFTLKIRSTKLEDSAMYFCASSVRGNYGYTFGSGTRLTVV.

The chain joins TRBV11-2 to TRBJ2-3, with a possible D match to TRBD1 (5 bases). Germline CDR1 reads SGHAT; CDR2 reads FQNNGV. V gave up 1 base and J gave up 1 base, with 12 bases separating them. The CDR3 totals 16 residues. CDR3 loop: CASSLASGWGTDTQYF. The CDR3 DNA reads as TGTGCCAGCAGCTTAGCCTCAGGGTGGGGCACAGATACGCAGTATTTT.

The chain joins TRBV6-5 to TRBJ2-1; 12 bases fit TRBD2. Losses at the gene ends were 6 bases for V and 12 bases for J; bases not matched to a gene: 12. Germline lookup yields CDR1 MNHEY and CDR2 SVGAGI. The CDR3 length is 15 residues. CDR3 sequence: CASRTTSGGFHTQFF. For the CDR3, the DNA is TGTGCCAGCAGAACAACTAGCGGGGGGTTCCACACGCAGTTCTTC.

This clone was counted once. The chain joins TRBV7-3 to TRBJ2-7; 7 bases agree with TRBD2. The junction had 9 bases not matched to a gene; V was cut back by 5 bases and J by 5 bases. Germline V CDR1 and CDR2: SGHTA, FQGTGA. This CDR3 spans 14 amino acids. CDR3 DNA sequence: TGTGCCAGCAGCCCCCAAGGCGGGGGACACGAGCAGTACTTC. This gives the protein CASSPQGGGHEQYF.

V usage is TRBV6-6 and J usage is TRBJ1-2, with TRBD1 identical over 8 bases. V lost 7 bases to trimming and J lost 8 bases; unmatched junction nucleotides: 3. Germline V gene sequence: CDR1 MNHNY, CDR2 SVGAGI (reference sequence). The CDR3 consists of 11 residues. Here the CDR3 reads CASIGQGGYTF. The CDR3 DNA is TGTGCCAGCATCGGACAGGGAGGCTACACCTTC.